This T cell receptor (beta chain) was retrieved from a study of blood T cell repertoires in COVID-19. Study-wide background: Sites in the United States, Italy and Spain provided acute and convalescent COVID-19 samples. PBMCs, B-cell-depleted T cells, or T cells provided the cDNA or gDNA that made up the material.

Produced via immunoSEQ multiplex PCR; TCRdb's table is partial and in-frame only. Altogether 60,000 to 75,000 clones are present, approximately 79% being singletons, with the ten largest covering roughly a tenth. The J segment lost 5 bases and the V segment lost 4 bases, leaving 11 bases of the junction unmatched. This CDR3 region has 17 residues. Germline values: CDR1 SGHRS, CDR2 YFSETQ. This sequence originates from a woman in her 50s with acute or convalescent COVID-19. The sequencing sample was made of peripheral blood. V usage is TRBV5-1 and J usage is TRBJ2-3, with TRBD2 matching over 12 bases. The CDR3 sequence is CASSTGLAGSSGDTQYF. The CDR3 bases are TGCGCCAGCAGCACGGGACTAGCGGGTTCCTCAGGAGATACGCAGTATTTT.